Presented here are 3 T cell receptor beta chains from one specimen sequenced in a study of T cells after yellow fever vaccination. TCRdb reprocessed the 5' RACE reads via MiXCR and lists one record per CDR3 protein. The sample gives hundreds of thousands of distinct CDR3 sequences, over 15% of which show up once; 15% to 20% is in the top ten. Sequencing used PBMCs, obtained before the yellow fever booster vaccination. The receptors were sampled from a young man who received the YFV17D yellow fever vaccine.

There are a few counts of this clonotype. The V gene is TRBV12-3 or TRBV12-4, the J gene TRBJ2-3, with a weak D call TRBD2 (6 bases). CDR3 length: 15 amino acids. V shed 2 bases and J shed 0 bases, with 9 bases lying between them. For the CDR3, the DNA is TGTGCCAGCAGTTTAACGGGGGTTAGCACAGATACGCAGTATTTT. Translated: CASSLTGVSTDTQYF.

This CDR3 reads CASSRDRDEQYV. The CDR3 bases are TGTGCCAGCAGCCGTGACAGGGACGAGCAGTACGTC. V and J are TRBV11-2 and TRBJ2-7, with TRBD1 matching 7 bases. V trimming: 5 bases; J trimming: 5 bases; junction bases outside the gene matches: 3. Germline lookup yields CDR1 SGHAT and CDR2 FQNNGV. The CDR3 is made up of 12 amino acids.

This clonotype was picked up a small number of times. The rearrangement links TRBV4-1 to TRBJ1-4, with TRBD1 as a possible D gene (5 bases). This CDR3 region has 16 residues. The V gene's germline CDR1 is MGHRA and CDR2 YSYEKL. V was shortened by 1 base and J by 8 bases, with 17 bases between the two germline ends. CDR3 residues: CASSQGESGGIEKLFF. The CDR3 bases are TGCGCCAGCAGCCAAGGGGAATCGGGGGGTATCGAAAAACTGTTTTTT.